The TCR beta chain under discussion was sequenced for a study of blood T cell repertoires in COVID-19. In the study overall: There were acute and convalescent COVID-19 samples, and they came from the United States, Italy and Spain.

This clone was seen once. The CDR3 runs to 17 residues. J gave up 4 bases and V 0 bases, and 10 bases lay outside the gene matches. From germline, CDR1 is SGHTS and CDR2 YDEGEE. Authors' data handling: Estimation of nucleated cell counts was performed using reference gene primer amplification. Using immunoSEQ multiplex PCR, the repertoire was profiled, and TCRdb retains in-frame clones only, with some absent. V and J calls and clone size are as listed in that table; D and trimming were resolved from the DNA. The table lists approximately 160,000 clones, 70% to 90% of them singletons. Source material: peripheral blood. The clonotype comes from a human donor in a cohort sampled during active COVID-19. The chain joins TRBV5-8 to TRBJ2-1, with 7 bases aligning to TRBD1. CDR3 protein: CASSLGETGWAYNEQFF. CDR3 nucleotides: TGTGCCAGCAGCTTGGGGGAGACAGGGTGGGCTTACAATGAGCAGTTCTTC. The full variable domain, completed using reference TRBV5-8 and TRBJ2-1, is EAGVTQSPTHLIKTRGQQATLRCSPISGHTSVYWYQQALGLGLQFLLWYDEGEERNRGNFPPRFSGRQFPNYSSELNVNALELEDSALYLCASSLGETGWAYNEQFFGPGTRLTVL.